These 6 T cell receptor beta chains were sequenced from one sample in a study of OX40 agonist ivuxolimab in advanced cancers. Assay: immunoSEQ multiplex PCR; the TCRdb copy retains only in-frame clones and omits some. The sample has around 34,000 clones, approximately 80% seen once; the top ten hold approximately 15%. Sequences were derived from CD4+ or CD8+ T cells sorted from blood, sampled in a trial of the OX40 agonist ivuxolimab. These receptors were collected from an adult with an advanced solid tumor such as melanoma, head and neck, liver or kidney cancer.

A single count supports this clone. The chain employs TRBV28 and TRBJ2-3, with 8 bases lining up with TRBD2. This CDR3 region has 15 residues. Germline CDR1 MDHEN, CDR2 SYDVKM. Trimming removed 6 bases from V and 2 bases from J; junction bases left unmatched: 7. The CDR3 sequence is CASSLTSVDTDTQYF. The CDR3 nucleotides are TGTGCCAGCAGCCTGACTAGCGTCGACACAGATACGCAGTATTTT.

Only a few counts were recorded for this clone. CDR3 sequence: CASSQVLSVNTEAFF. DNA of the CDR3: TGTGCCAGCAGCCAAGTATTGTCCGTGAACACTGAAGCTTTCTTT. The rearrangement links TRBV14 to TRBJ1-1; unclear D gene. V was shortened by 1 base and J by 0 bases, with 9 bases between the two germline ends. Germline CDR1 reads SGHDN; CDR2 reads FVKESK. This CDR3 has 15 residues.

This clone was detected once. At one end the junction does not follow the germline gene, possibly because of a read error. The V and J genes are TRBV7-7 and TRBJ2-5; TRBD2 aligns across 7 bases. Germline V gene data show CDR1 as SSHAT and CDR2 as FNYEAQ (reference sequence). This CDR3 has 14 residues. CDR3 coding DNA: TGTGCTAGCAGCTTAGCCGGGAGGCAAGAGACCCAGTACTTC. Its translation: CASSLAGRQETQYF.

This clone has a handful of counts. This chain's CDR3 is CASSFQTGTGGLEQYF. For the CDR3, the DNA is TGTGCCAGCAGTTTCCAGACCGGGACAGGGGGACTCGAGCAGTACTTC. The rearrangement uses TRBV25-1 and TRBJ2-7, with TRBD1 matching over 11 bases. In germline, CDR1 is MGHDK, CDR2 SYGVNS. The CDR3 loop spans 16 amino acids. V gave up 5 bases and J gave up 6 bases; unmatched junction bases: 12.

The gene calls are TRBV11-2 and TRBJ2-7; D is unclear. The V end was cut by 1 base, the J end by 1 base, with 8 bases between. The CDR3 extends over 14 amino acids. CDR1 is SGHAT, CDR2 FQNNGV, per germline. CDR3 nucleotides: TGTGCCAGCAGCTTAGGGTTTTCGTCCTACGAGCAGTACTTC. Translation gives CASSLGFSSYEQYF.

In DNA form, the CDR3 reads TGTGCCAGCAGCCAAGGGGGAGGCCTTGAAAATTCACCCCTCCACTTT. Translated, it gives CASSQGGGLENSPLHF. The gene calls are TRBV14 and TRBJ1-6; D gene unclear. Germline-derived CDR1 and CDR2 are SGHDN and FVKESK. The CDR3 has 16 residues. Between the trimmed V and J ends, which lost 1 base and 7 bases, there was a span of 14 bases.